The clone carrying this T cell receptor beta chain was picked up many times. Antigen unknown. The data were obtained in a study of identical twins. A universal primer site was incorporated via template switching, and the cDNA contained unique molecular identifiers. TCRdb redid the calling of the 5' RACE reads with MiXCR, one entry per CDR3 protein. The sample lists 200,000 or so distinct CDR3 sequences; around 15% were seen once. The V gene lost 8 bases and the J gene lost 3 bases, with 22 bases spanning the gap. This CDR3 comprises 16 residues. General study results and limits: While abundant cord blood beta clonotypes carried fewer insertions, memory repertoires showed no such pattern.

These records were also assigned to another study, of T cells expressing NK-cell markers. In that study: HCMV serostatus: seven of eight sequenced donors positive, one negative.

Source material: CD8+ T cells sorted from blood. This chain links TRBV12-3 or TRBV12-4 with TRBJ1-2; D is possibly TRBD1 (5 bases). This receptor was taken from a woman under 30 in good health. The DNA for the CDR3 is TGTGCCAGCTATGGCAGTAGACAGTGGGCTCACTATGGCTACACCTTC. The encoded protein is CASYGSRQWAHYGYTF.